A selection of T cell receptor beta chains follows, all from one sample in a study of CD8+CD57+ T cells in acquired aplastic anemia. One entry per CDR3 protein, called by TCRdb with MiXCR from the reads. Of hundreds of thousands of distinct CDR3 sequences detected, under 40% appear once; the ten largest clones hold nearly 0.85%. Specimen: sorted CD4+, CD8+, or CD8+CD57+ T cells (not recorded which) from PBMCs. These receptors all come from a human donor with aplastic anemia. Both conserved end residues are part of each CDR3. Each record gives: D gene, J gene, clone size, V gene, CDR3 DNA, CDR3 protein. D genes are given only for firm matches. Clone size, where shown, is once, few, many, or a class for clones that have expanded.

TRBD2 | TRBJ2-1 | . | TRBV2 | TGTGCCAGCAGCGAACCTACCCTACTAGCGGGAGCGGACAATGGGCAGTTCTTC | CASSEPTLLAGADNGQFF
TRBD1 | TRBJ1-1 | . | TRBV4-2 | TGTGCCAGCAGCCAAGATACAGGGGCTGGCACTGAAGCTTTCTTT | CASSQDTGAGTEAFF
TRBD2 | TRBJ2-3 | . | TRBV6-2/TRBV6-3 | TGTGCCAGCAGTTACTTTCGACTAGCGAGAGATACGCAGTATTTT | CASSYFRLARDTQYF
. | TRBJ2-3 | few | TRBV20-1 | TGCAGTGCAACCAAAGGGGATACGCAGTATTTT | CSATKGDTQYF
TRBD2 | TRBJ2-7 | . | TRBV2 | TGTGCCAGCAGTGAGACTAGCGGGGTTTTCTACGAGCAGTACTTC | CASSETSGVFYEQYF
TRBD1 | TRBJ1-5 | many | TRBV10-3 | TGTGCCATCAGAGGGACAGGCCAAAATCAGCCCCAGCATTTT | CAIRGTGQNQPQHF
. | TRBJ1-5 | . | TRBV19 | TGTGCCAGTAGTCAACCTACAGGGCAACAGCCCCAGCATTTT | CASSQPTGQQPQHF
TRBD2 | TRBJ2-7 | many | TRBV20-1 | TGCAGTGCTATAGGGACTAGCGGAACCTACGAGCAGTACTTC | CSAIGTSGTYEQYF
. | TRBJ1-2 | . | TRBV30 | TGTGCCTGGATTGGGACTCCACGGGCTAACTATGGCTACACCTTC | CAWIGTPRANYGYTF
. | TRBJ2-5 | . | TRBV29-1 | TGCAGCGTGACGACAGGTGGGAGGGCCGAGGAGACCCAGTACTTC | CSVTTGGRAEETQYF
TRBD1 | TRBJ1-1 | . | TRBV19 | TGTGCCAGTAGTAAGGGGGCGCCGGGATTGAACACTGAAGCTTTCTTT | CASSKGAPGLNTEAFF
. | TRBJ2-3 | . | TRBV6-1 | TGTGCCAGCAGTCAGGGATCAGATACGCAGTATTTT | CASSQGSDTQYF
. | TRBJ1-1 | . | TRBV19 | TGTGCCGGTAAGGTTCGTGGGAACGCTGAAGCTTTCTTT | CAGKVRGNAEAFF
. | TRBJ2-3 | . | TRBV7-2 | TGTGCCAGCAGCTTAGATTCAACGCAGTATTTT | CASSLDSTQYF
TRBD1 | TRBJ2-5 | few | TRBV7-6 | TGTGCCAGCAGCTTAAACCCAACAGGGGGCCAAGAGACCCAGTACTTC | CASSLNPTGGQETQYF
. | TRBJ2-7 | few | TRBV6-1 | TGTGCCAGCAGTGAACCCGCTAGCTTATACGAGCAGTACTTC | CASSEPASLYEQYF
. | TRBJ1-6 | many | TRBV9 | TGTGCCAGCAGCGTTCATCCGCGGGGAAATTCACCCCTCCACTTT | CASSVHPRGNSPLHF
. | TRBJ1-1 | . | TRBV11-1 | TGTGCCAGCAGCCCCGAAAAATACGGATTGAACACTGAAGCTTTCTTT | CASSPEKYGLNTEAFF
TRBD1 | TRBJ1-4 | few | TRBV7-2 | TGTGCCAGCAGCCTTGACAGGGCTGCTAATGAAAAACTGTTTTTT | CASSLDRAANEKLFF
TRBD1 | TRBJ1-5 | . | TRBV10-3 | TGTGCCAGCAGGTACCGGGACAGGGGGCTGAGAAGGAATCAGCCCCAGCATTTT | CASRYRDRGLRRNQPQHF
. | TRBJ1-2 | many | TRBV12-3/TRBV12-4 | TGTGCCAGCACTACAGGGTACGGCTACACCTTC | CASTTGYGYTF
. | TRBJ1-2 | many | TRBV3-1 | TGTGCCAGCACCCTTCGGGGGACCTATGGCTACACCTTC | CASTLRGTYGYTF
TRBD1 | TRBJ2-1 | many | TRBV19 | TGTGCCAGTAGTTGGGCCAGGGGGTACAATGAGCAGTTCTTC | CASSWARGYNEQFF
TRBD1 | TRBJ1-5 | few | TRBV2 | TGTGCCAGCAGTACGGGACAGCTGAATCAGCCCCAGCATTTT | CASSTGQLNQPQHF
. | TRBJ1-5 | . | TRBV5-5 | TGTGCCAGCAGCGTTTCGGGGGGTGGGGGCAATCAGCCCCAGCATTTT | CASSVSGGGGNQPQHF
TRBD1 | TRBJ1-5 | many | TRBV15 | TGTGCCACCAGCAGAGATGGATGGGGACAGGGAGGGCAGCCCCAGCATTTT | CATSRDGWGQGGQPQHF